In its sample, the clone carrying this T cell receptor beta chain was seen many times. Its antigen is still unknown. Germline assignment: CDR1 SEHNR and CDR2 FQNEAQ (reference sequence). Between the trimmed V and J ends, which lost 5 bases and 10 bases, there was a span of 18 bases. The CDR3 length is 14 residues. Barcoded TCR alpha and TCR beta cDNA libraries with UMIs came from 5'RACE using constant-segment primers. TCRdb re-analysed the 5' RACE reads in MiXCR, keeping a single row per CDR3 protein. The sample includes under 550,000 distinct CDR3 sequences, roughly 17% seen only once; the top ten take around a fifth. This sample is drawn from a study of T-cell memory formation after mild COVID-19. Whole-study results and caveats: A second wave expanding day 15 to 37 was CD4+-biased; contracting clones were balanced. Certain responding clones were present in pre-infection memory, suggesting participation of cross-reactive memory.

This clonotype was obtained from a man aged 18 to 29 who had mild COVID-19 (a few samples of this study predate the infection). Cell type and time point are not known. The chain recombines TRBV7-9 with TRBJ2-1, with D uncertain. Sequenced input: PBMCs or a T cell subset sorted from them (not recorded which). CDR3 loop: CASSPVSASGEQFF. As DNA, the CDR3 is TGTGCCAGCAGCCCGGTTTCGGCATCCGGCGAGCAGTTCTTC.